This T cell receptor beta chain was obtained from a study of control samples from healthy donors and cancer patients. TCRdb's copy holds only in-frame clones and misses some; the assay was immunoSEQ multiplex PCR. The table has some 140,000 clones, roughly 90% seen once. In this sample, this clone turned up a few times. With 5 bases removed from V and 1 base from J, the gap between germline ends came to 14 bases. Germline loops: CDR1 LNHDA, CDR2 SQIVND (reference sequence). The CDR3 sequence is 15 residues long. This receptor was identified in a man between 50 and 59 years old with head and neck cancer. The V call is TRBV19, the J call TRBJ1-1; D gene uncertain. Sequenced sample: PBMCs. CDR3 loop: CASSFPQATNTEAFF. CDR3 sequence (DNA): TGTGCCAGTAGTTTTCCCCAGGCAACGAACACTGAAGCTTTCTTT.